These 26 T cell receptor beta chains came from one sample sequenced in a study of blood T cell repertoires in COVID-19. The repertoire was sequenced with immunoSEQ multiplex PCR; TCRdb's copy has only in-frame clones and lacks some. The profile shows over 250,000 clones, approximately 83% of them singletons. The sample taken for sequencing was peripheral blood. The receptors were gathered from a woman aged 70-85 years with acute or convalescent COVID-19.

The chain joins TRBV20-1 to TRBJ2-3; D perhaps matches TRBD2 (6 bases). With 3 bases removed from V and 4 bases from J, the gap between germline ends came to 23 bases. This CDR3 region has 17 residues. The germline V gene has CDR1 DFQATT and CDR2 SNEGSKA (reference sequence). The CDR3 DNA reads as TGCAGTGCTAGTCGACGGGGGAAAAGAGATCGTTCAGATACGCAGTATTTT. It translates to CSASRRGKRDRSDTQYF.

This clone turned up a few times. The chain is built from TRBV6-6 and TRBJ1-5; unclear D gene. The CDR3 covers 10 residues. V lost 6 bases, J lost 7 bases, and 4 bases lay in between. Germline lookup yields CDR1 MNHNY and CDR2 SVGAGI (reference sequence). The CDR3 DNA is TGTGCCAGCAGCAGACAGCCCCAGCATTTT. This sequence encodes CASSRQPQHF.

Only a few counts were recorded for this clone. V and J are TRBV27 and TRBJ2-5, with D unresolved. CDR3 length: 13 residues. Trimming stripped 3 bases from V and 5 bases from J, with 10 bases between. Germline assignment: CDR1 MNHEY and CDR2 SMNVEV (reference sequence). The DNA of the CDR3 is TGTGCCAGCAGTTTGCTAGGCAGTGAGACCCAGTACTTC. Protein sequence: CASSLLGSETQYF.

A remark on this clone: Different DNA sequences within this sample yield the same CDR3. The V call is TRBV19, the J call TRBJ1-5, with a weak D call TRBD1 (5 bases). Germline V lookup: CDR1 LNHDA, CDR2 SQIVND (reference sequence). CDR3 length equals 15 residues. The V end lost 1 base, the J end lost 0 bases, and 7 bases lay between the germline ends. CDR3 region: CASSIGQTSNQPQHF. The DNA for the CDR3 is TGTGCCAGTAGTATAGGACAGACTAGCAATCAGCCCCAGCATTTT.

V and J are TRBV5-1 and TRBJ2-2, with 8 positions matching TRBD1. V was clipped by 4 bases and J by 1 base; unmatched bases: 3. The germline CDR1 and CDR2 sequences are SGHRS and YFSETQ. The CDR3 spans 15 residues. The CDR3 loop reads CASSPTGGNTGELFF. CDR3 nucleotide sequence: TGCGCCAGCAGCCCAACAGGGGGGAACACCGGGGAGCTGTTTTTT.

This chain uses TRBV3-1 (or the pseudogene TRBV3-2) with TRBJ2-5; 9 bases are a match to TRBD1. The CDR3 totals 13 residues. With V trimmed by 8 bases and J by 4 bases, 5 bases remained unmatched. The V gene's germline CDR1 is LGHDT and CDR2 YNNKEL (reference sequence). CDR3 nucleotides: TGTGCCAGCCTACAGGGGGCCGGAGAGACCCAGTACTTC. It yields the protein CASLQGAGETQYF.

The V and J genes are TRBV3-1 (or the pseudogene TRBV3-2) and TRBJ1-2, with D maybe TRBD1 (5 bases). CDR1 is LGHDT and CDR2 is YNNKEL in the germline V gene (reference sequence). The CDR3 is 16 amino acids. Trimming removed 2 bases at V and 3 bases at J, with 16 bases between. The CDR3 bases are TGTGCCAGCAGCCAAAAGGGATTAAAAGGGGACTATGGCTACACCTTC. This encodes CASSQKGLKGDYGYTF.

V gene TRBV20-1 combines with J gene TRBJ1-1; possible D gene TRBD1, 5 bases. Germline V gene sequence: CDR1 DFQATT, CDR2 SNEGSKA (reference sequence). The CDR3 contains 11 residues. The DNA of the CDR3 is TGCATGACAGACAGAAACACTGAAGCTTTCTTT. Translating gives CMTDRNTEAFF.

The rearrangement joins TRBV3-1 (or the pseudogene TRBV3-2) to TRBJ2-1; TRBD2 aligns across 7 bases. Germline V gives CDR1 LGHDT, CDR2 YNNKEL (reference sequence). CDR3 length: 15 residues. V trimming: 0 bases; J trimming: 4 bases; junction bases outside the gene matches: 3. CDR3 region: CASSQEWRGYNEQFF. The CDR3 coding sequence is TGTGCCAGCAGCCAAGAATGGCGGGGGTACAATGAGCAGTTCTTC.

The V call is TRBV2, the J call TRBJ1-5; TRBD1 matches 9 bases. The CDR3 is 16 residues long. With V trimmed by 7 bases and J by 0 bases, 7 bases remained unmatched. Germline CDR1 is SNHLY and CDR2 is FYNNEI. The DNA for the CDR3 is TGTGCCAGCACCCCCGGGACAGGGAATAGCAATCAGCCCCAGCATTTT. This sequence encodes CASTPGTGNSNQPQHF.

The chain links TRBV5-1 to TRBJ2-4, with 11 positions matching TRBD2. CDR1 is SGHRS and CDR2 is YFSETQ in the germline V gene. There are 14 residues in the CDR3. V lost 4 bases to trimming and J lost 7 bases; unmatched junction nucleotides: 4. The CDR3 region has the DNA TGCGCCAGCAGCGCGGGACTAGCGGCGAACATTCAGTACTTC. This encodes CASSAGLAANIQYF.

The chain links TRBV5-4 to TRBJ2-3, with TRBD2 matching over 7 bases. Trimming removed 4 bases from V and 4 bases from J; junction bases left unmatched: 12. The CDR3 is 16 amino acids. The germline V gene has CDR1 SGHNT and CDR2 YYREEE (reference sequence). The DNA of the CDR3 is TGTGCCAGCAGCACCTCTAGCGGCCGGAGGGCAGATACGCAGTATTTT. Protein sequence: CASSTSSGRRADTQYF.

Concerning this clone itself: Other DNA sequences in the same sample also yield this CDR3. V gene TRBV3-1 (or the pseudogene TRBV3-2) combines with J gene TRBJ1-5, with a tentative D call TRBD1 (5 bases). Trimming removed 1 base at V and 4 bases at J, with 8 bases between. This CDR3 has 14 residues. Looked up from germline, CDR1 is LGHDT and CDR2 is YNNKEL (reference sequence). CDR3 nucleotide sequence: TGTGCCAGCAGCCAAGGAAGGGGAAATCAGCCCCAGCATTTT. Its protein is CASSQGRGNQPQHF.

CDR3 protein: CASSPLWGGETQYF. DNA for the CDR3: TGTGCCAGCTCACCCTTGTGGGGCGGTGAGACCCAGTACTTC. The V call is TRBV18, the J call TRBJ2-5; perhaps TRBD1 as D (5 bases). The ends were cut back, 3 bases at V and 5 bases at J, with 13 bases in the middle. This CDR3 is 14 amino acids long. Germline V gene data show CDR1 as KGHSH and CDR2 as LQKENI.

The J gene is TRBJ1-1, the V gene TRBV5-1; no definite D call. This CDR3 contains 13 residues. Germline loops: CDR1 SGHRS, CDR2 YFSETQ. Trimming left V 4 bases short and J 1 base short, with 8 bases between. CDR3: CASSMTQNTEAFF. In nucleotides, the CDR3 is TGCGCCAGCAGCATGACACAGAACACTGAAGCTTTCTTT.

The chain carries TRBV5-5 and TRBJ1-1, with TRBD1 matching 7 bases. The CDR3 is 15 amino acids. Per germline, CDR1 SGHKS and CDR2 YYEKEE (reference sequence). V lost 2 bases to trimming and J lost 4 bases; unmatched junction nucleotides: 8. CDR3 region: CASSLRQGFGTEAFF. In DNA, the CDR3 is TGTGCCAGCAGCTTACGACAGGGTTTCGGCACTGAAGCTTTCTTT.

V and J are TRBV3-1 (or the pseudogene TRBV3-2) and TRBJ2-1; weak D call: TRBD2 (6 bases). CDR1 and CDR2 from the germline V gene are LGHDT and YNNKEL (reference sequence). Trimming took off 4 bases at V and 2 bases at J, with 15 bases between the two ends. The CDR3 consists of 16 residues. CDR3 sequence reads: CASSPTPAGTYNEQFF. CDR3 sequence (DNA): TGTGCCAGCAGCCCGACCCCGGCGGGGACCTACAATGAGCAGTTCTTC.

V gene TRBV3-1 (or the pseudogene TRBV3-2) combines with J gene TRBJ2-3; 12 nucleotides align to TRBD2. V was pared by 4 bases and J by 2 bases, with 1 base of the junction left unmatched. This CDR3 spans 15 amino acids. Germline V gene data show CDR1 as LGHDT and CDR2 as YNNKEL (reference sequence). The CDR3 here is CASSRTSGATDTQYF. Here the CDR3 DNA reads TGTGCCAGCAGCCGGACTAGCGGGGCCACAGATACGCAGTATTTT.

In the case of this clone: The same CDR3 can be traced to other DNA sequences in this sample. The chain combines TRBV5-1 with TRBJ2-5, with a weak D call TRBD1 (6 bases). CDR1 is SGHRS and CDR2 is YFSETQ in the germline V gene. Trimming shortened V by 2 bases and J by 4 bases, and 9 bases separated the two germline ends. This CDR3 comprises 13 residues. The CDR3 region is CASSLQGTETQYF. The CDR3 coding sequence is TGCGCCAGCAGCTTACAGGGTACAGAGACCCAGTACTTC.

The chain combines TRBV6-4 with TRBJ2-7; 10 positions agree with TRBD1. This CDR3 spans 16 amino acids. The germline CDR1 and CDR2 sequences are MRHNA and SNTAGT. V shed 7 bases, J shed 4 bases, and the junction held 13 bases outside the gene matches. CDR3 amino acids: CASKGGQGSKSYEQYF. DNA for the CDR3: TGTGCCAGCAAGGGGGGACAGGGGAGCAAATCTTACGAGCAGTACTTC.

The V and J genes are TRBV4-1 and TRBJ2-2; 9 positions agree with TRBD1. The CDR3 covers 15 residues. Germline trimming cut 3 bases from V and 5 bases from J; bases unmatched to any gene: 4. The germline gives CDR1 MGHRA, CDR2 YSYEKL. CDR3 coding DNA: TGCGCCAGCAGCCAGGGACAGGGAAATACCGGGGAGCTGTTTTTT. Protein product: CASSQGQGNTGELFF.

CDR3 nucleotides: TGTGCCAGCACCGGAGGGGAGTGGACGCCCCAGCATTTT. This codes for CASTGGEWTPQHF. V gene TRBV2 combines with J gene TRBJ1-5; weak D call: TRBD1 (5 bases). Germline CDR1 reads SNHLY; CDR2 reads FYNNEI. The CDR3 totals 13 residues. The germline V and J ends were trimmed by 7 bases and 9 bases, with 16 bases remaining between them.

The rearrangement links TRBV15 to TRBJ1-6; D possibly corresponds to TRBD1 (5 bases). This CDR3 is built from 15 residues. CDR1 and CDR2 from the germline V gene are LNHNV and YYDKDF (reference sequence). The V gene lost 0 bases and the J gene lost 5 bases, with 8 bases spanning the gap. The CDR3 loop reads CATSREGGNNSPLHF. The CDR3 DNA follows: TGTGCCACCAGCAGAGAGGGGGGAAATAATTCACCCCTCCACTTT.

The chain links TRBV2 to TRBJ1-1, with a weak D call TRBD1 (5 bases). The CDR3 is made up of 12 amino acids. The ends were cut back, 1 base at V and 11 bases at J, with 11 bases in the middle. Germline V gene sequence: CDR1 SNHLY, CDR2 FYNNEI. The CDR3 sequence is CASSEDSRAAFF. DNA of the CDR3: TGTGCCAGCAGTGAAGATTCCAGGGCTGCTTTCTTT.

V gene TRBV5-6 combines with J gene TRBJ1-6, with D unresolved. The CDR3 sequence is 14 residues long. Trimming shortened V by 7 bases and J by 7 bases, and 15 bases separated the two germline ends. Germline lookup yields CDR1 SGHDT and CDR2 YYEEEE. The CDR3 sequence: CASRPWAGNSPLHF. The CDR3, as DNA: TGTGCCAGCCGGCCCTGGGCAGGAAATTCACCCCTCCACTTT.

This clone was seen more than once but under ten times. This sequence joins TRBV7-9 and TRBJ2-5; D is uncertain. CDR3 size: 14 residues. The germline CDR1 and CDR2 sequences are SEHNR and FQNEAQ (reference sequence). V dropped 1 base and J dropped 6 bases, with 12 bases sitting between them. The CDR3 sequence is CASSLVGPVQTQYF. The CDR3 DNA reads as TGTGCCAGCAGCTTAGTTGGCCCTGTGCAGACCCAGTACTTC.